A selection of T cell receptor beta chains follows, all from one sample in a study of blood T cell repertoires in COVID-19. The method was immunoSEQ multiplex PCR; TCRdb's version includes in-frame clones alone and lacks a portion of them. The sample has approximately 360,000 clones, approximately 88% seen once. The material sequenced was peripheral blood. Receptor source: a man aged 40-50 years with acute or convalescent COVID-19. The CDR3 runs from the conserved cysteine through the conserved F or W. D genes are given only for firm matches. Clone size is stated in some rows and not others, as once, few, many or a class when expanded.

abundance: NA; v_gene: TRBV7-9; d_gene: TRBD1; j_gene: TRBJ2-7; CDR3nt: TGTGCCAGCGAGGGGGCGAGCTACGAGCAGTACTTC; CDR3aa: CASEGASYEQYF
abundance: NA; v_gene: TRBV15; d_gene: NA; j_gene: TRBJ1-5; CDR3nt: TGTGCCACCAGCCTCAGGGGCAACCAGCCCCAGCATTTT; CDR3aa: CATSLRGNQPQHF
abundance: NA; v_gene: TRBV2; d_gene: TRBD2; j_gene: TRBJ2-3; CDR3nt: TGTGCCAGCAGTGAAACTAGCGGGAGGGTGTCGCAGTATTTT; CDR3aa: CASSETSGRVSQYF
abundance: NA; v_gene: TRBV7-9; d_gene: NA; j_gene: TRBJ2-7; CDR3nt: TGTGCCAGCAGTAAAAGACAGGCCCCTGAGGAGCAGTACTTC; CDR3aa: CASSKRQAPEEQYF
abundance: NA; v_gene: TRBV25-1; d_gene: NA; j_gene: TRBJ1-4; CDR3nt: TGTGCCAGCAGTGAAGGAGCAACTAATGAAAAACTGTTTTTT; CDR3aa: CASSEGATNEKLFF
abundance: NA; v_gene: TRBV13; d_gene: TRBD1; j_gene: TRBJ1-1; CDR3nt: TGTGCCAGCAGCTTCCCACAGGGGCCATTTAACACTGAAGCTTTCTTT; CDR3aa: CASSFPQGPFNTEAFF
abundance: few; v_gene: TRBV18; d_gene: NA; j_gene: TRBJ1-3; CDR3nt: TGTGCCAGCTCACCACGGAGCGGGGGAACTGGAAACACCATATATTTT; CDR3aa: CASSPRSGGTGNTIYF
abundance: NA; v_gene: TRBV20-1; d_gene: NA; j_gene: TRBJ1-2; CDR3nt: TGCAGTGCTAGCCAGTTCTATGGCTACACCTTC; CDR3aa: CSASQFYGYTF
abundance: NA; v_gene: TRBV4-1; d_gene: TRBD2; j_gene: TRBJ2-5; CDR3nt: TGCGCCAGTAGCCAAGAATCCCTAGCGGGAGTAAAAGAGACCCAGTACTTC; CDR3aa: CASSQESLAGVKETQYF
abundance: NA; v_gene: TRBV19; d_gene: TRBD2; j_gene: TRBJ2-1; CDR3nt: TGTGCCAGTAGGAGCTACATCGGACTAGCGGGAACAAATGAGCAGTTCTTC; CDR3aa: CASRSYIGLAGTNEQFF
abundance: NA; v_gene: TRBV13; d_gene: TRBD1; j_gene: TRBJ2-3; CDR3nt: TGTGCCAGCAGCTTAGGACGGGACAGGGGAAGCACAGATACGCAGTATTTT; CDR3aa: CASSLGRDRGSTDTQYF
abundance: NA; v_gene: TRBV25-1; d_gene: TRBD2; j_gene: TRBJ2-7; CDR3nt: TGTGCCAGCAGTGCCTGGGGCGGGGGCGAGCAGTACTTC; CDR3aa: CASSAWGGGEQYF
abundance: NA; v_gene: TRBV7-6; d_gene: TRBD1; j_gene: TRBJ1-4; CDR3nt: TGTGCCAGCAGCCCTTTTCCTGGTGGACAGGGCTATGAAAAACTGTTTTTT; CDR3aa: CASSPFPGGQGYEKLFF
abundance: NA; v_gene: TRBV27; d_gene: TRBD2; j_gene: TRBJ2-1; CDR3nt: TGTGCCAGCAGTTCTAGCGGGGGGGCGGTCAATGAGCAGTTCTTC; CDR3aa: CASSSSGGAVNEQFF
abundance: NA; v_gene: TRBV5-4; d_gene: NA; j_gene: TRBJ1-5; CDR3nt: TGTGCCAGCAGCTTGGGGGCCAATCAGCCCCAGCATTTT; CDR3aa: CASSLGANQPQHF
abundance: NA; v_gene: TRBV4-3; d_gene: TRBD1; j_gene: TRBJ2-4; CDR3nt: TGCGCCAGCAGCCAAGAACAGGGGGTGTCCAAAAACATTCAGTACTTC; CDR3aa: CASSQEQGVSKNIQYF
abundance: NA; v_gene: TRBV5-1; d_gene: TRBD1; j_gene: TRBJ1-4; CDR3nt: TGCGCCAGCAGCCTGGGACAGGGGGTAGGCACTAATGAAAAACTGTTTTTT; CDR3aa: CASSLGQGVGTNEKLFF
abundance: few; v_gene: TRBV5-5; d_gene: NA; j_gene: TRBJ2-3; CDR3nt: TGTGCCAGCAGCGTGGGGGCTTCTAGCACAGATACGCAGTATTTT; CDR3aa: CASSVGASSTDTQYF
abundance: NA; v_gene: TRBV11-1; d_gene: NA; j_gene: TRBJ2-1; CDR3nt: TGTGCCAGCCGGCCCAGAGGGGGAAGGTTAAATGAGCAGTTCTTC; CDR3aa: CASRPRGGRLNEQFF
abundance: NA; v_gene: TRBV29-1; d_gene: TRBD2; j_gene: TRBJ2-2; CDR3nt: TGCAGCGTTGAAGGTAGCGGGAGTCACACCGGGGAGCTGTTTTTT; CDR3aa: CSVEGSGSHTGELFF
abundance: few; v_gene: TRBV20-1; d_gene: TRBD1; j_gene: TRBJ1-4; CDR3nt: TGCAGTGCTCCGACGCTCGGGACAGAGCATTTT; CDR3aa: CSAPTLGTEHF
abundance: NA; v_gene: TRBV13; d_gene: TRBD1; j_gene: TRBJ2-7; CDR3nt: TGTGCCAGCAGCTCGGGACAGATTTACGAGCAGTACTTC; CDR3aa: CASSSGQIYEQYF
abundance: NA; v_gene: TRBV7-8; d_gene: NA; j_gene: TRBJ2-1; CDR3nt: TGTGCCAGCAGCTTGGACGGGAACAATGAGCAGTTCTTC; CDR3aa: CASSLDGNNEQFF
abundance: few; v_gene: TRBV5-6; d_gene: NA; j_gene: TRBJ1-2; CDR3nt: TGTGCCAGCAGTCCAAGGGTAGGGAGTTATGGCTACACCTTC; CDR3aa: CASSPRVGSYGYTF
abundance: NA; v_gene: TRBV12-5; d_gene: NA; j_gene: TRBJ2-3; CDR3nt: TGTGCTAGTGGGTCTCCGGGGGTCACAGATACGCAGTATTTT; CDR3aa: CASGSPGVTDTQYF
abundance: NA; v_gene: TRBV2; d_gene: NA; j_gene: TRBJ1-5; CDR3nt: TGTGCCAGCGAACGGGGATCTAGCAATCAGCCCCAGCATTTT; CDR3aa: CASERGSSNQPQHF
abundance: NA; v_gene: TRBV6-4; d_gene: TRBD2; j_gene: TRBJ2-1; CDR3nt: TGTGCCAGCAGTGACGGGCGGGAGTCGCGTGAGCAGTTCTTC; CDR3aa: CASSDGRESREQFF
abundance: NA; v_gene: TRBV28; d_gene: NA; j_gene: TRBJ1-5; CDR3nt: TGTGCCAGCAGTTTGGCGGCGTTCCAGCCCCAGCATTTT; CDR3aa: CASSLAAFQPQHF
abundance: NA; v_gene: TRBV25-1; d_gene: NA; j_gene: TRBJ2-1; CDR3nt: TGTGCCAGCAGCCTACAGGGCCTAAATGAGCAGTTCTTC; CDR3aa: CASSLQGLNEQFF
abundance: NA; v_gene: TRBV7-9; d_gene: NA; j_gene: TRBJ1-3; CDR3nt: TGTGCCAGCAGCTTTGGGGGGGCAGACCAAAACACCATATATTTT; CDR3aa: CASSFGGADQNTIYF
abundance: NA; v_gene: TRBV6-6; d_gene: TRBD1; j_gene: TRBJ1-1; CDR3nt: TGTGCCAGCAGCTCACTTAGACAGGGCCTGAACACTGAAGCTTTCTTT; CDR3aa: CASSSLRQGLNTEAFF
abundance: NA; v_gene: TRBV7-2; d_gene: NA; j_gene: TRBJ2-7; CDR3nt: TGTGCCAGCAGCTTGGGGAGAGACTACGAGCAGTACTTC; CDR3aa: CASSLGRDYEQYF
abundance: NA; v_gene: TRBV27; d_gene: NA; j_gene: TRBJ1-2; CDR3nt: TGTGCCAGCAGTTTAGGGGGGGGGACCTCAGGCTACACCTTC; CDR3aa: CASSLGGGTSGYTF
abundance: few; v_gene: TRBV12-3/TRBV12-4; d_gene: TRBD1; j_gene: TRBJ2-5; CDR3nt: TGTGCCAGCAGACAGGGGGCTGGAGAGACCCAGTACTTC; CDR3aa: CASRQGAGETQYF
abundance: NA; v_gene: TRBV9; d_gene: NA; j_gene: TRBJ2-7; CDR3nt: TGTGCCAGCAGCGGAGGGGGCTACGAGCAGTACTTC; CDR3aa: CASSGGGYEQYF
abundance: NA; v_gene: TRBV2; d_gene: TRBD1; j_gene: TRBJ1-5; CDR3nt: TGTGCCAGCGCTGACAGGGGATCCTATAGCAATCAGCCCCAGCATTTT; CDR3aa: CASADRGSYSNQPQHF
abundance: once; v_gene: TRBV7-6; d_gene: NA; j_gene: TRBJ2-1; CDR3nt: TGTGCCAGCAGCTCGGGTTTCAGCTCCTACAATGAGCAGTTCTTC; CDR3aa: CASSSGFSSYNEQFF
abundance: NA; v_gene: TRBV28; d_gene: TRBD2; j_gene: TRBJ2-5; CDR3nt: TGTGCCAGCAACAGACTCACCTTTAGCGGGGGGGCGGAGACCCAGTACTTC; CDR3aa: CASNRLTFSGGAETQYF
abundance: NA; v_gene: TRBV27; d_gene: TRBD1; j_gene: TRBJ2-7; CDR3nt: TGTGCCAGCAGTTCCAGACAGGGTTGGTCCTACGAGCAGTACTTC; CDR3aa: CASSSRQGWSYEQYF
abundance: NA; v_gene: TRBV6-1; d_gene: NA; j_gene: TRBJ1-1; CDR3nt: TGTGCCAGCAGTGCGGTTTGGACAGAGGGGAACACTGAAGCTTTCTTT; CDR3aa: CASSAVWTEGNTEAFF